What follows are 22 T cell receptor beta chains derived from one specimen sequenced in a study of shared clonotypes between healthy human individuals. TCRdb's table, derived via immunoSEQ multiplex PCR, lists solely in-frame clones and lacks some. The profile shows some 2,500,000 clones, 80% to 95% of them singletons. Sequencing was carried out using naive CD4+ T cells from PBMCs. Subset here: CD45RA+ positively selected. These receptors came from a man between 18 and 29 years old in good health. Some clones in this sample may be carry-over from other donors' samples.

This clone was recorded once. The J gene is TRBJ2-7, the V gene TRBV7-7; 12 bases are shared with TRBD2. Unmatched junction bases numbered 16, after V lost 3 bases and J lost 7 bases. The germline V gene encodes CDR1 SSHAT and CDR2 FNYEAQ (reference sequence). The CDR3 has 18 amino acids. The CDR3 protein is CASSFRTSGILTTLEQYF. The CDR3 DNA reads TGTGCCAGCAGCTTCCGGACTAGCGGGATCCTCACGACCTTGGAGCAGTACTTC.

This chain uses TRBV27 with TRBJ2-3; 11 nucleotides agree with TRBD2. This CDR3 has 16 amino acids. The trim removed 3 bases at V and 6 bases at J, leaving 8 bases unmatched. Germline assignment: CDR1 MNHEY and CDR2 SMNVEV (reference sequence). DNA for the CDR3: TGTGCCAGCAGTTTGAGTAGCGGGAGGGTTGTGGATACGCAGTATTTT. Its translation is CASSLSSGRVVDTQYF.

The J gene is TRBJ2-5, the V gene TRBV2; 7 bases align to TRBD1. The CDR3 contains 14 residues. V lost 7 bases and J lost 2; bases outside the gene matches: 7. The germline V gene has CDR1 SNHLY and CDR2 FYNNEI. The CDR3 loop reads CASTPGQIQETQYF. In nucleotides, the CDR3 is TGTGCCAGCACCCCGGGACAGATACAAGAGACCCAGTACTTC.

The CDR3 nucleotides are TGTGCCAGCAGTTCGCTCGGGGCGGGGGCAGATACGCAGTATTTT. It is translated as CASSSLGAGADTQYF. This chain connects TRBV28 to TRBJ2-3, with 7 bases identical to TRBD2. The CDR3 loop spans 15 amino acids. CDR1 and CDR2 from the germline V gene are MDHEN and SYDVKM. With 4 bases clipped from V and 4 bases from J, the junction kept 8 bases outside the gene matches. Together with reference TRBV28 and TRBJ2-3, the CDR3 gives the full variable domain: DVKVTQSSRYLVKRTGEKVFLECVQDMDHENMFWYRQDPGLGLRLIYFSYDVKMKEKGDIPEGYSVSREKKERFSLILESASTNQTSMYLCASSSLGAGADTQYFGPGTRLTVL.

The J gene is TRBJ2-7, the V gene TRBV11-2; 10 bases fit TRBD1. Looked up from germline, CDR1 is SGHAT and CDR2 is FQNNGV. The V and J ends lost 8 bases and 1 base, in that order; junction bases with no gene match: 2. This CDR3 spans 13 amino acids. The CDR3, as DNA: TGTGCCAGCTCGGGACAGGGGTCCTACGAGCAGTACTTC. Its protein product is CASSGQGSYEQYF. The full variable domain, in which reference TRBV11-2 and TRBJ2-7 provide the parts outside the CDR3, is EAGVAQSPRYKIIEKRQSVAFWCNPISGHATLYWYQQILGQGPKLLIQFQNNGVVDDSQLPKDRFSAERLKGVDSTLKIQPAKLEDSAVYLCASSGQGSYEQYFGPGTRLTVT.

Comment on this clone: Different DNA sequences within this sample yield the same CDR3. DNA for the CDR3: TGTGCCAGCAGCTGGGGGACTAGCGGGAGCTACAATGAGCAGTTCTTC. Translating gives CASSWGTSGSYNEQFF. The chain carries TRBV5-4 and TRBJ2-1; 14 bases agree with TRBD2. Germline V gives CDR1 SGHNT, CDR2 YYREEE (reference sequence). J gave up 3 bases and V 3 bases, and 2 bases lay outside the gene matches. The length of the CDR3 is 16 residues.

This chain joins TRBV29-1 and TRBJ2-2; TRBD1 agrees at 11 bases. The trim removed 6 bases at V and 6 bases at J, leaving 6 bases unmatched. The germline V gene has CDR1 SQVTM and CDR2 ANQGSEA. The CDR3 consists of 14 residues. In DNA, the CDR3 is TGCAGCGTCGGGACAGGGGGGTTAGCCGGGGAGCTGTTTTTT. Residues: CSVGTGGLAGELFF.

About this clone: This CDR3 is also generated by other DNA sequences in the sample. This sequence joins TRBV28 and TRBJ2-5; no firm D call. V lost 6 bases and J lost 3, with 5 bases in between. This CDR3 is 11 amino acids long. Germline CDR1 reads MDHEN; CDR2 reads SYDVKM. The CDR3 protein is CASSLKETQYF. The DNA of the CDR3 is TGTGCCAGCAGCTTGAAAGAGACCCAGTACTTC.

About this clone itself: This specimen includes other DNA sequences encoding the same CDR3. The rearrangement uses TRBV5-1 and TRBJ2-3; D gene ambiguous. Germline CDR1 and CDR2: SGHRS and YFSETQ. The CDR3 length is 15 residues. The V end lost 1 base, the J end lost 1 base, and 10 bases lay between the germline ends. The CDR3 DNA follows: TGCGCCAGCAGCTTGTCGGGTCGGGGCACAGATACGCAGTATTTT. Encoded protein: CASSLSGRGTDTQYF. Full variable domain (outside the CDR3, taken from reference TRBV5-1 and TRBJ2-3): KAGVTQTPRYLIKTRGQQVTLSCSPISGHRSVSWYQQTPGQGLQFLFEYFSETQRNKGNFPGRFSGRQFSNSRSEMNVSTLELGDSALYLCASSLSGRGTDTQYFGPGTRLTVL.

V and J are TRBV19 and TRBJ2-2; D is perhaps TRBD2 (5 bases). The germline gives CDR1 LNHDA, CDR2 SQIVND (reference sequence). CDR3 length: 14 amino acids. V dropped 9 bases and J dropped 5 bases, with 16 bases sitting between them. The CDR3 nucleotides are TGTGCCAGCCTTAAGAAGGGAGTGACCGGGGAGCTGTTTTTT. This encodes CASLKKGVTGELFF.

The CDR3 region has the DNA TGCGCCAGCAGCTTGGATCCGGGGGCCACAGATACGCAGTATTTT. Residues: CASSLDPGATDTQYF. This chain joins TRBV5-1 and TRBJ2-3; TRBD1 or TRBD2 may be the D gene (6 bases each). Germline CDR1 and CDR2: SGHRS and YFSETQ. The V and J ends lost 0 bases and 2 bases respectively, with 10 bases between them. The CDR3 consists of 15 residues. The whole variable domain, remainder taken from reference TRBV5-1 and TRBJ2-3, is KAGVTQTPRYLIKTRGQQVTLSCSPISGHRSVSWYQQTPGQGLQFLFEYFSETQRNKGNFPGRFSGRQFSNSRSEMNVSTLELGDSALYLCASSLDPGATDTQYFGPGTRLTVL.

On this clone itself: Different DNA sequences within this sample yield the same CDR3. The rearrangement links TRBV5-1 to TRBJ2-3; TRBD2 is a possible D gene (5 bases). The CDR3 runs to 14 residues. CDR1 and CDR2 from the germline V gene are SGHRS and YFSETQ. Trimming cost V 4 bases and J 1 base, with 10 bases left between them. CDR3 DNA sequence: TGCGCCAGCAGCAGCGGAGGAGGCACAGATACGCAGTATTTT. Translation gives CASSSGGGTDTQYF.

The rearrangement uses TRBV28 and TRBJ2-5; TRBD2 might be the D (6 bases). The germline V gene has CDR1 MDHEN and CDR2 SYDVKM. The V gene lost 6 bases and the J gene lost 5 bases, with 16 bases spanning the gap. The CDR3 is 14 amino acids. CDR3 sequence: CASRPAGNRETQYF. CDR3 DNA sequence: TGTGCCAGCAGGCCGGCGGGGAATAGGGAGACCCAGTACTTC.

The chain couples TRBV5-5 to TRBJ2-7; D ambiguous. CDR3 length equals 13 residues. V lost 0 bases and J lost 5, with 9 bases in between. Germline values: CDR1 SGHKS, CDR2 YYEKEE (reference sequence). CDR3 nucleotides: TGTGCCAGCAGCTTGGTTCAGGTCGACGAGCAGTACTTC. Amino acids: CASSLVQVDEQYF. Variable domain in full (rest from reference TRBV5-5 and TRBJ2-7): DAGVTQSPTHLIKTRGQQVTLRCSPISGHKSVSWYQQVLGQGPQFIFQYYEKEERGRGNFPDRFSARQFPNYSSELNVNALLLGDSALYLCASSLVQVDEQYFGPGTRLTVT.

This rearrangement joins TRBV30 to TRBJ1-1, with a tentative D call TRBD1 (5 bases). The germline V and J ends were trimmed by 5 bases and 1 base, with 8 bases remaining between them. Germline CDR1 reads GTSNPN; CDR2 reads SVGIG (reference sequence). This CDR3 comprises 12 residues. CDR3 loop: CAWVGGNTEAFF. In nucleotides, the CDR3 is TGTGCCTGGGTCGGGGGGAACACTGAAGCTTTCTTT.

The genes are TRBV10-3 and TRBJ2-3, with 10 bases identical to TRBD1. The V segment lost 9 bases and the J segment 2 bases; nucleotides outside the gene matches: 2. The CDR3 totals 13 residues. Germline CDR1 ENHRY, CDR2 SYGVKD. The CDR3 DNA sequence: TGTGCCATTCGACAGGGGGCCACAGATACGCAGTATTTT. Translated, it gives CAIRQGATDTQYF.

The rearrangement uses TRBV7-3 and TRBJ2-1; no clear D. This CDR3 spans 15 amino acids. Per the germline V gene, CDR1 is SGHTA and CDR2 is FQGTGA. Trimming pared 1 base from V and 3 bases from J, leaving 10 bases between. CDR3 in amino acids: CASSLNAADYNEQFF. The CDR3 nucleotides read TGTGCCAGCAGCTTAAATGCCGCCGACTACAATGAGCAGTTCTTC.

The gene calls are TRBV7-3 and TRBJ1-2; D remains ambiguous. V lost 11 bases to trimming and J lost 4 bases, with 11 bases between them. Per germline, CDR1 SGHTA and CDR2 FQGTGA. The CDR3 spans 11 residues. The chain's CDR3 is CAQKSTYGYTF. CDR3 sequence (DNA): TGTGCCCAGAAGTCAACCTATGGCTACACCTTC.

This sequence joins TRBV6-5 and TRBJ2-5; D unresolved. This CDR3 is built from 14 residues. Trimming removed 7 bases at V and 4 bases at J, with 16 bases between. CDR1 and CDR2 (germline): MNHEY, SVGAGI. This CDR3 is CASIPRGRIETQYF. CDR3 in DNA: TGTGCCAGCATCCCTCGTGGCAGGATAGAGACCCAGTACTTC.

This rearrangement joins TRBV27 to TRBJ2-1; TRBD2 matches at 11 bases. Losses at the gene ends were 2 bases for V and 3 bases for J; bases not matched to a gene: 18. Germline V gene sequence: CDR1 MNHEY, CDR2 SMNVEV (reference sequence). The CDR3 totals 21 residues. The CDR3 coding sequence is TGTGCCAGCAGTTTAGGACGGGTAGCGGGAGGGCCAACTCTCTTCTACAATGAGCAGTTCTTC. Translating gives CASSLGRVAGGPTLFYNEQFF.

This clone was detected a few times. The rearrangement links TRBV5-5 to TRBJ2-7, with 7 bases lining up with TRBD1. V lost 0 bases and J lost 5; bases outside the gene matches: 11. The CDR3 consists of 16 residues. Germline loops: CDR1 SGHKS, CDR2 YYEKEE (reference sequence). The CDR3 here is CASSLVLGRGSDEQYF. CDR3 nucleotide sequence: TGTGCCAGCAGCTTGGTGCTGGGCAGGGGGTCGGACGAGCAGTACTTC.

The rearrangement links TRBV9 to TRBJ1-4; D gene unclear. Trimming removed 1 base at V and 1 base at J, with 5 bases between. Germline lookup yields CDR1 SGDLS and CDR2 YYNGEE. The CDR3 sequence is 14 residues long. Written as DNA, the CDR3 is TGTGCCAGCAGCGTAATGGGAACTAATGAAAAACTGTTTTTT. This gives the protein CASSVMGTNEKLFF.